The rows below give T cell receptor beta chains drawn from one sample of a study of identical twins. MiXCR, applied by TCRdb to the 5' RACE reads, yields one record per CDR3 protein. The data hold about 690,000 distinct CDR3 sequences, with roughly 20% observed a single time. These data also featured in a second study, about T cells expressing NK-cell markers.

Material for sequencing was PBMCs. Receptors originate from a woman between 18 and 30 years old in good health. CDR3s include the opening cysteine and the closing phenylalanine or tryptophan. Fields, in order: CDR3 protein, CDR3 DNA, J gene, clone size, V gene, D gene. The D gene is left open where the match is weak. Not all rows give a size; the values are once, few, many and, for expanded clones, a class.

CASRDPPNYGYTF | TGTGCCAGCCGAGATCCTCCTAACTATGGCTACACCTTC | TRBJ1-2 | . | TRBV27 | .
CASSSWGYGYTF | TGTGCCAGCAGCTCTTGGGGATATGGCTACACCTTC | TRBJ1-2 | . | TRBV7-9 | .
CASSGQGQLYNEQFF | TGTGCCAGCAGCGGTCAGGGCCAGCTTTACAATGAGCAGTTCTTC | TRBJ2-1 | . | TRBV7-2 | .
CASSSMTSGLNEQFF | TGTGCCAGCTCATCAATGACTAGCGGCCTCAATGAGCAGTTCTTC | TRBJ2-1 | . | TRBV18 | TRBD2
CASITDGQGYSYEQYF | TGCGCCAGCATTACGGACGGTCAAGGATACTCCTACGAGCAGTACTTC | TRBJ2-7 | . | TRBV10-1 | .
CSGHRGQETQYF | TGCAGCGGCCACAGGGGGCAAGAGACCCAGTACTTC | TRBJ2-5 | few | TRBV29-1 | TRBD1
CASSYSNRGVSEQYF | TGTGCCAGCAGTTACTCTAACAGGGGAGTCAGCGAGCAGTACTTC | TRBJ2-7 | few | TRBV6-5 | TRBD1
CASSGKGVSSYEQYF | TGCGCCAGCAGCGGTAAGGGTGTGAGCTCCTACGAGCAGTACTTC | TRBJ2-7 | . | TRBV5-1 | .
CASSLQGSVNNEQFF | TGTGCCAGCAGCTTACAGGGATCCGTCAACAATGAGCAGTTCTTC | TRBJ2-1 | many | TRBV5-5 | .
CASSGRSQETQYF | TGTGCCAGTAGCGGGAGGTCTCAAGAGACCCAGTACTTC | TRBJ2-5 | . | TRBV7-2 | TRBD2
CASSHSPVMGNQPQHF | TGTGCCAGCAGCCATAGTCCGGTCATGGGAAATCAGCCCCAGCATTTT | TRBJ1-5 | many | TRBV7-9 | .
CASSLGLRRGETQYF | TGTGCCAGCAGCTTAGGCCTGCGCAGAGGGGAGACCCAGTACTTC | TRBJ2-5 | . | TRBV13 | .
CASSPDRNHYTF | TGTGCCAGCAGCCCAGACAGGAATCACTACACCTTC | TRBJ1-2 | few | TRBV7-6 | .
CASSLAGASTEAFF | TGTGCCAGCAGTTTGGCAGGGGCTTCCACTGAAGCTTTCTTT | TRBJ1-1 | . | TRBV12-3/TRBV12-4 | .
CASSSGQSYGYTF | TGCGCCAGCAGCTCGGGACAGAGCTATGGCTACACCTTC | TRBJ1-2 | many | TRBV5-1 | TRBD1
CASSYRSARTYNEQFF | TGTGCCAGCAGTTATAGGAGCGCCCGGACCTACAATGAGCAGTTCTTC | TRBJ2-1 | few | TRBV6-2/TRBV6-3 | .
CASSSIPGGRDGYTF | TGTGCCAGCAGCTCGATCCCAGGGGGCAGGGATGGCTACACCTTC | TRBJ1-2 | . | TRBV7-9 | TRBD1
CAWKGYEQYF | TGTGCCTGGAAGGGATACGAGCAGTACTTC | TRBJ2-7 | few | TRBV30 | .
CSVPGTGLREQYF | TGCAGTGTCCCCGGGACAGGGCTTAGGGAGCAGTACTTC | TRBJ2-7 | few | TRBV20-1 | TRBD1
CASSWNRVESGANVLTF | TGTGCCAGCAGCTGGAACAGGGTGGAGTCTGGGGCCAACGTCCTGACTTTC | TRBJ2-6 | few | TRBV7-9 | .
CATSRDRPAGANVLTF | TGTGCCACCAGCAGAGATAGGCCGGCGGGGGCCAACGTCCTGACTTTC | TRBJ2-6 | . | TRBV15 | .
CASGRVSQPQHF | TGTGCCAGCGGCAGGGTTTCTCAGCCCCAGCATTTT | TRBJ1-5 | . | TRBV27 | .
CASRWDREADTQYF | TGTGCCAGCAGATGGGACAGGGAGGCAGATACGCAGTATTTT | TRBJ2-3 | few | TRBV6-1 | TRBD1
CASSQVGGGFLRGNEQFF | TGCGCCAGCAGCCAAGTAGGCGGGGGGTTTCTCCGAGGCAATGAGCAGTTCTTC | TRBJ2-1 | few | TRBV4-3 | TRBD2
CASSPVEGYEQYF | TGTGCCAGCTCACCCGTAGAGGGCTACGAGCAGTACTTC | TRBJ2-7 | . | TRBV18 | .
CASSQEVGHGPQHF | TGTGCCAGCAGCCAAGAAGTCGGTCATGGGCCCCAGCATTTT | TRBJ1-5 | . | TRBV3-1 | .
CSARVIRGIQYF | TGCAGTGCTAGGGTTATCCGGGGCATTCAGTACTTC | TRBJ2-4 | . | TRBV20-1 | .
CASSYPTTNSGNTIYF | TGTGCCAGCAGTTACCCGACTACTAACTCTGGAAACACCATATATTTT | TRBJ1-3 | many | TRBV6-5 | .
CASSQQVFGGYTF | TGTGCCAGCAGCCAACAGGTTTTTGGGGGCTACACCTTC | TRBJ1-2 | many | TRBV12-3/TRBV12-4 | .
CASSLTRDVRETQYF | TGTGCCAGCAGCTTAACCCGGGACGTTCGGGAGACCCAGTACTTC | TRBJ2-5 | . | TRBV7-6 | .
CASSSDRRQFF | TGTGCCAGCAGCTCGGACAGACGTCAGTTCTTC | TRBJ2-1 | . | TRBV5-6 | .
CASSASGLNYGYTF | TGTGCCAGCAGCGCGAGCGGACTTAACTATGGCTACACCTTC | TRBJ1-2 | . | TRBV9 | .
CASGPGTSGSGQFF | TGTGCCAGCGGTCCCGGGACTAGCGGGAGTGGGCAGTTCTTC | TRBJ2-1 | . | TRBV6-1 | TRBD2
CASSREDLSYNEQFF | TGCGCCAGCAGCCGAGAGGACCTATCCTACAATGAGCAGTTCTTC | TRBJ2-1 | . | TRBV5-1 | .
CSVGATGQPSPYEQYF | TGCAGCGTTGGCGCGACAGGCCAACCAAGCCCCTACGAGCAGTACTTC | TRBJ2-7 | . | TRBV29-1 | .
CASLTSTYEQYF | TGCGCCAGCTTGACAAGCACCTACGAGCAGTACTTC | TRBJ2-7 | . | TRBV10-2 | .
CAIRSRQGYNEQFF | TGTGCCATCAGGTCCCGGCAGGGCTACAATGAGCAGTTCTTC | TRBJ2-1 | . | TRBV6-1 | .
CASSFSGLPPYNEQFF | TGTGCCAGCAGCTTTTCGGGTCTCCCTCCTTACAATGAGCAGTTCTTC | TRBJ2-1 | . | TRBV7-2 | .
CASSFLYGTGNEKLFF | TGCGCCAGCAGCTTCTTGTATGGGACAGGGAATGAAAAACTGTTTTTT | TRBJ1-4 | few | TRBV5-1 | TRBD1
CSARAAGEKLFF | TGCAGTGCTAGAGCGGCGGGTGAAAAACTGTTTTTT | TRBJ1-4 | few | TRBV20-1 | .
CAISRDRDVGELFF | TGTGCCATCAGTAGGGACAGGGATGTCGGGGAGCTGTTTTTT | TRBJ2-2 | few | TRBV10-3 | TRBD1
CASSLEGLAGVRETQYF | TGTGCCAGCAGCTTAGAGGGACTAGCGGGAGTCAGGGAGACCCAGTACTTC | TRBJ2-5 | once | TRBV11-2 | TRBD2
CSARDTSEGELFF | TGCAGTGCTAGAGATACCAGCGAAGGGGAACTGTTTTTT | TRBJ1-4 | few | TRBV20-1 | .
CASSRQGPYNEQFF | TGTGCCAGCAGTCGACAGGGCCCCTACAATGAGCAGTTCTTC | TRBJ2-1 | . | TRBV6-2/TRBV6-3 | TRBD1